This T cell receptor (beta chain) was captured by sequencing in a study of blood T cell repertoires in COVID-19. This CDR3 region has 15 residues. Germline CDR1 is MNHEY and CDR2 is SVGAGI. The V end lost 8 bases, the J end lost 9 bases, and 20 bases lay between the germline ends. Measured with immunoSEQ multiplex PCR; TCRdb has only the in-frame clones, and not every one. The repertoire holds 150,000 to 200,000 clones, with under 90% as singletons. V is TRBV6-5 and J is TRBJ1-6, with D possibly being TRBD1 (6 bases). This TCR came from a woman in her seventies with COVID-19, enrolled during active disease. The specimen sequenced was peripheral blood. The CDR3 sequence is CASLIPGAQSSPLHF. CDR3 in DNA: TGTGCCAGCCTAATCCCAGGGGCCCAATCTTCACCCCTCCACTTT.